The 11 T cell receptor beta chains presented below share a single source sample, sequenced in a study of T cell changes during pregnancy in multiple sclerosis. Using immunoSEQ multiplex PCR, the repertoire was profiled, and TCRdb retains in-frame clones only, with some absent. Of tens of thousands of clones listed, 90% to 95% were seen once; the top ten hold about 2.5%. The material was peripheral blood, obtained in the second trimester of pregnancy. Receptor source: a female donor with multiple sclerosis, enrolled in a pregnancy study.

V and J are TRBV19 and TRBJ2-1; D possibly corresponds to TRBD2 (7 bases). CDR1 is LNHDA, CDR2 SQIVND, per germline (reference sequence). The germline V and J ends were trimmed by 3 bases and 5 bases, with 20 bases remaining between them. This CDR3 contains 17 residues. Written as DNA, the CDR3 is TGTGCCAGTAGTATTTGGAGTGGAGGGGGGGGAGACAATGAGCAGTTCTTC. Amino acid sequence: CASSIWSGGGGDNEQFF. Using reference TRBV19 and TRBJ2-1 for the parts outside the CDR3, the full variable domain is DGGITQSPKYLFRKEGQNVTLSCEQNLNHDAMYWYRQDPGQGLRLIYYSQIVNDFQKGDIAEGYSVSREKKESFPLTVTSAQKNPTAFYLCASSIWSGGGGDNEQFFGPGTRLTVL.

This rearrangement joins TRBV5-6 to TRBJ2-7; 7 nucleotides line up with TRBD2. V lost 4 bases and J lost 3; bases outside the gene matches: 7. This CDR3 has 14 amino acids. CDR1 is SGHDT and CDR2 is YYEEEE in the germline V gene. The CDR3 DNA reads TGTGCCAGCAGCCCCATGGGAGGGAGCTACGAGCAGTACTTC. This translates into CASSPMGGSYEQYF.

The chain employs TRBV7-6 and TRBJ1-6; the D is unclear. Trimming pared 1 base from V and 9 bases from J, leaving 10 bases between. The germline gives CDR1 SGHVS, CDR2 FNYEAQ. The CDR3 totals 14 residues. The CDR3 nucleotides read TGTGCCAGCAGCTTAGATTTTGGGAGTTCACCCCTCCACTTT. It codes for CASSLDFGSSPLHF.

The V gene is TRBV5-6, the J gene TRBJ2-7; 9 bases are shared with TRBD1. Trimming at V came to 0 bases and at J to 4 bases, leaving 2 bases not matched to a gene. CDR3 length equals 14 residues. CDR1 and CDR2 (germline): SGHDT, YYEEEE. As DNA, the CDR3 is TGTGCCAGCAGCTTGGGGACAGGGGCATACGAGCAGTACTTC. The encoded protein is CASSLGTGAYEQYF.

The J gene is TRBJ2-1, the V gene TRBV5-6, with TRBD1 identical over 9 bases. Germline CDR1 reads SGHDT; CDR2 reads YYEEEE. The trim removed 0 bases at V and 10 bases at J, leaving 8 bases unmatched. The CDR3 contains 15 residues. The CDR3 here is CASSLEGTGIWEQFF. The DNA of the CDR3 is TGTGCCAGCAGCTTGGAAGGGACAGGGATTTGGGAGCAGTTCTTC.

V gene TRBV9 combines with J gene TRBJ2-1; 7 nucleotides align to TRBD2. Germline-derived CDR1 and CDR2 are SGDLS and YYNGEE. After removal of 0 bases from V and 6 bases from J, the junction contained 6 bases not matched to a gene. The CDR3 extends over 15 amino acids. The CDR3 here is CASSVAGGASNEQFF. CDR3 bases: TGTGCCAGCAGCGTAGCGGGGGGAGCATCCAATGAGCAGTTCTTC.

The genes are TRBV19 and TRBJ1-4; no clear D gene. Germline assignment: CDR1 LNHDA and CDR2 SQIVND (reference sequence). V shed 11 bases and J shed 4 bases, with 11 bases lying between them. This CDR3 spans 12 amino acids. The CDR3 loop reads CAPQAYNEKLFF. The CDR3 nucleotides read TGTGCCCCTCAGGCGTATAATGAAAAACTGTTTTTT.

This clone was detected only a few times. This chain joins TRBV7-9 and TRBJ2-1; 8 bases line up with TRBD1. V dropped 5 bases and J dropped 4; count of bases not matched to a gene: 16. The CDR3 contains 18 residues. Looked up from germline, CDR1 is SEHNR and CDR2 is FQNEAQ (reference sequence). The CDR3 here is CASSPPTSAQGAYNEQFF. The CDR3 DNA sequence: TGTGCCAGCAGCCCGCCTACCTCGGCGCAGGGGGCTTACAATGAGCAGTTCTTC.

This chain connects TRBV5-1 to TRBJ2-5; 8 bases agree with TRBD2. This CDR3 has 14 residues. CDR1 and CDR2 from the germline V gene are SGHRS and YFSETQ. Trimming took 5 bases from V and 2 from J; bases not matched to a gene: 5. CDR3 in DNA: TGCGCCAGCAGAAATGCGGGGGGACAAGAGACCCAGTACTTC. Translated: CASRNAGGQETQYF.

This chain links TRBV11-2 with TRBJ1-2; no clear D gene. The germline V gene encodes CDR1 SGHAT and CDR2 FQNNGV. The CDR3 loop spans 13 amino acids. Trimming pared 4 bases from V and 3 bases from J, leaving 9 bases between. As DNA, the CDR3 is TGTGCCAGCAGCTCCGTAGAGCACTATGGCTACACCTTC. It yields the protein CASSSVEHYGYTF.

This clone has more than one count but fewer than ten. The chain combines TRBV11-1 with TRBJ2-3, with 7 bases aligning to TRBD1. Trimming cost V 1 base and J 10 bases; bases outside gene matches: 5. This CDR3 is built from 13 residues. Germline V CDR1 and CDR2: SGHAT, FQDESV (reference sequence). CDR3 coding DNA: TGTGCCAGCAGCTTAGGGGGTGACAGGGCGCAGTATTTT. It is translated as CASSLGGDRAQYF.